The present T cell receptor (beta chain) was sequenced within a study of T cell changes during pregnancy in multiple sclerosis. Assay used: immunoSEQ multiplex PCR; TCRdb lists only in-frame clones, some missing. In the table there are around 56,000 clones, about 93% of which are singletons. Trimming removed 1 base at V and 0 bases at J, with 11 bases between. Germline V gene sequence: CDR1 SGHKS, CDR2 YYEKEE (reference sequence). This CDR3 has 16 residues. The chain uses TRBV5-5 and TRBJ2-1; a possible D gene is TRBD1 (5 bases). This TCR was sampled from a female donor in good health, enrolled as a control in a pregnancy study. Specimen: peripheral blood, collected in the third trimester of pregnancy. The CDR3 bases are TGTGCCAGCAGCTTGTCCCTTGACAGCTCCTACAATGAGCAGTTCTTC. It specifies CASSLSLDSSYNEQFF.